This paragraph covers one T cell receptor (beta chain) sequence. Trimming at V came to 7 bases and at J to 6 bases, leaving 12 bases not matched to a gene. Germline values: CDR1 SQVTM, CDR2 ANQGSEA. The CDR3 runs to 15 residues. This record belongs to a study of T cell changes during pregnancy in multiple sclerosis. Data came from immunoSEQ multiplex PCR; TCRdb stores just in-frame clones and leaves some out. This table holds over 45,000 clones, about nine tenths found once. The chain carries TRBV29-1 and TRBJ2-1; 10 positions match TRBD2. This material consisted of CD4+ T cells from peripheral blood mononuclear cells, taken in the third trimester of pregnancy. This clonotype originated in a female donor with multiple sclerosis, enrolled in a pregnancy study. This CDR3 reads CSAKAAAGGRNEQFF. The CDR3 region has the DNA TGCAGCGCCAAGGCGGCAGCGGGGGGGCGCAATGAGCAGTTCTTC.